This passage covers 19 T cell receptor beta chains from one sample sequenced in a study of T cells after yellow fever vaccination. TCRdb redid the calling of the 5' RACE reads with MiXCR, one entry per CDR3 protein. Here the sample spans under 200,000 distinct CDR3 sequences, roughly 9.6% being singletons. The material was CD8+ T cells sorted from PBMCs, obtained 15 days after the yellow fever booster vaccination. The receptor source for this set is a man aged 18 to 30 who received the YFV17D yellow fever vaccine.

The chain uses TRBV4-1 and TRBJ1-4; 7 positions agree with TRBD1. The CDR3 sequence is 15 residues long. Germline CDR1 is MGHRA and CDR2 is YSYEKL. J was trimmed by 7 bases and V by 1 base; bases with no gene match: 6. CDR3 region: CASSQAGQLSEKLFF. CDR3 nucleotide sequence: TGCGCCAGCAGCCAAGCGGGACAGTTGAGTGAAAAACTGTTTTTT.

The chain's CDR3 is CASTRGYTDTQYF. The DNA of the CDR3 is TGTGCCAGCACCCGGGGGTACACAGATACGCAGTATTTT. V usage is TRBV6-5 and J usage is TRBJ2-3, with D perhaps TRBD2 (6 bases). Germline CDR1 and CDR2: MNHEY and SVGAGI. CDR3 length: 13 amino acids. The V and J ends lost 7 bases and 2 bases respectively, with 10 bases between them.

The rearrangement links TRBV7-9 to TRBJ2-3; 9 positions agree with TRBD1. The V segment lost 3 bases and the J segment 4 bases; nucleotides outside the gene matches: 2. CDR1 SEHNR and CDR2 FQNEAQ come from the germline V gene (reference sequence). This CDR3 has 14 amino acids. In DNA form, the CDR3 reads TGTGCCAGCAGCTTCGGGACAGGGCCAGATACGCAGTATTTT. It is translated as CASSFGTGPDTQYF. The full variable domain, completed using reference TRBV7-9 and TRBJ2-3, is DTGVSQNPRHKITKRGQNVTFRCDPISEHNRLYWYRQTLGQGPEFLTYFQNEAQLEKSRLLSDRFSAERPKGSFSTLEIQRTEQGDSAMYLCASSFGTGPDTQYFGPGTRLTVL.

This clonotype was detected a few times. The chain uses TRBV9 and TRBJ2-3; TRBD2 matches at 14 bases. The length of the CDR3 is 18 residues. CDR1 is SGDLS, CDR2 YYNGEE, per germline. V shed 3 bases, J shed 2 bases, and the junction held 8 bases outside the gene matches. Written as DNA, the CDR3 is TGTGCCAGCAGCGAGACTAGCGGGGGGGCCGGCCCCACAGATACGCAGTATTTT. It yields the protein CASSETSGGAGPTDTQYF.

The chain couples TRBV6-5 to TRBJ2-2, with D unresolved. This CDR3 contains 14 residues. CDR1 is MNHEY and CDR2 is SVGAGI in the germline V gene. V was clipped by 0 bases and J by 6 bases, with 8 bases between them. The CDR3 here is CASSYSKSSGELFF. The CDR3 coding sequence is TGTGCCAGCAGTTACTCGAAAAGTTCCGGGGAGCTGTTTTTT.

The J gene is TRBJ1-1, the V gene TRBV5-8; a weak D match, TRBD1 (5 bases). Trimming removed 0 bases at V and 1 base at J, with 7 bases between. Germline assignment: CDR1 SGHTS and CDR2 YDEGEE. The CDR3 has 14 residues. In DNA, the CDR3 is TGTGCCAGCAGCTTGGTTAGGGGGAACACTGAAGCTTTCTTT. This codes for CASSLVRGNTEAFF.

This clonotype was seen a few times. In DNA form, the CDR3 reads TGTGCCTGGAGTGTGGGACTAGACTACGAGCAGTACTTC. Translating gives CAWSVGLDYEQYF. This chain connects TRBV30 to TRBJ2-7; 8 nucleotides align to TRBD2. CDR3 length: 13 residues. Trimming cost V 0 bases and J 3 bases; bases outside gene matches: 1. Looked up from germline, CDR1 is GTSNPN and CDR2 is SVGIG (reference sequence).

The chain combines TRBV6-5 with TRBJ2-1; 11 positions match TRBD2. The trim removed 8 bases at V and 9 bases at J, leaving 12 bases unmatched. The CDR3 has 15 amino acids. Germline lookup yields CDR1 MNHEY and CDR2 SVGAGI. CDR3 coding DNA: TGTGCCAGCTCGGCAAGTAGCGGGGGGGCGGTTGAGCAGTTCTTC. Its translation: CASSASSGGAVEQFF.

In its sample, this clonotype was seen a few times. The CDR3 spells CASSMQPTGDDYGYTF. In nucleotides, the CDR3 is TGTGCCAGCAGTATGCAACCAACAGGGGACGACTATGGCTACACCTTC. The rearrangement uses TRBV27 and TRBJ1-2; 7 bases map to TRBD1. The V gene's germline CDR1 is MNHEY and CDR2 SMNVEV (reference sequence). J lost 3 bases, V lost 5 bases, and 12 bases had no gene match. This CDR3 contains 16 residues.

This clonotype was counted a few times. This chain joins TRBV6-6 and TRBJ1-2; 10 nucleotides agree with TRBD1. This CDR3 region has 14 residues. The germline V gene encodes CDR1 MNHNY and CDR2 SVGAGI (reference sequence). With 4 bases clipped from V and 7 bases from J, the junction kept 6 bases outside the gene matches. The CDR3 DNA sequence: TGTGCCAGCAGTTCGACAGGGGGCGCTTTTGGCTACACCTTC. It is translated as CASSSTGGAFGYTF.

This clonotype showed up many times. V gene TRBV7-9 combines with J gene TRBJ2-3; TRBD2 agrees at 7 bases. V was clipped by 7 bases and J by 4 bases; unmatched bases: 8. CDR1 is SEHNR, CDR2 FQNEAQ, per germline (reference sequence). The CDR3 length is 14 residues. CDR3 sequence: CASTRRGYPDTQYF. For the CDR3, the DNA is TGTGCCAGCACTCGGCGGGGGTACCCAGATACGCAGTATTTT.

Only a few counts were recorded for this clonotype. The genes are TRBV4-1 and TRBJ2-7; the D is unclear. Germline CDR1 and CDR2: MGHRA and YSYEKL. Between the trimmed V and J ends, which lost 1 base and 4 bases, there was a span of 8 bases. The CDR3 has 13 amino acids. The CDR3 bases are TGCGCCAGCAGCCAAGGTCTGAGATACGAGCAGTACTTC. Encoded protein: CASSQGLRYEQYF.

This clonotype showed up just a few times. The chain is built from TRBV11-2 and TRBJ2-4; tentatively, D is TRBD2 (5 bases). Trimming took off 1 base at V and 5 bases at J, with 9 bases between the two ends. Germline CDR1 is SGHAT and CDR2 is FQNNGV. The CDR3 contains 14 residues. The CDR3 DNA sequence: TGTGCCAGCAGCTTAGGCTCGGAGGAAAACATTCAGTACTTC. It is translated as CASSLGSEENIQYF.

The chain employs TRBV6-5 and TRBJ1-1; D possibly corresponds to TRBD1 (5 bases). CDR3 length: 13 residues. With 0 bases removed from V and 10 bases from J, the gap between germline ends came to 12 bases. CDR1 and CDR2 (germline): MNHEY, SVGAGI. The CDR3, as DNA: TGTGCCAGCAGTTACTCGGTGAAGGGGAGAGCTTTCTTT. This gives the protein CASSYSVKGRAFF.

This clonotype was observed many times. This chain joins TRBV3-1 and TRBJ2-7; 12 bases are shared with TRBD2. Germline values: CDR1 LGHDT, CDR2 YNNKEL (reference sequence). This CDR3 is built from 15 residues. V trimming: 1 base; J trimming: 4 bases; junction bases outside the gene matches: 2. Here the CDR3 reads CASSQGTSGAYEQYF. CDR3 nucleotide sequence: TGTGCCAGCAGCCAAGGGACTAGCGGGGCTTACGAGCAGTACTTC.

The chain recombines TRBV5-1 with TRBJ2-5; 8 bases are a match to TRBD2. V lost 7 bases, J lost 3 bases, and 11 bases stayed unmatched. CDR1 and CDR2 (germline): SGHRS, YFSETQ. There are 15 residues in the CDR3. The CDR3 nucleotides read TGCGCCAGCTTACTTGGGGAAGCGGGGGAAGAGACCCAGTACTTC. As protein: CASLLGEAGEETQYF.

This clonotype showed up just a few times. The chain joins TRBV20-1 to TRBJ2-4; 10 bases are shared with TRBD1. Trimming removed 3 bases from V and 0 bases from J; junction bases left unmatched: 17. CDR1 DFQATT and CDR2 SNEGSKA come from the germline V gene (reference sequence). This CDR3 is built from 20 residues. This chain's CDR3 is CSASHRDRGQIELAKNIQYF. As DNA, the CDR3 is TGCAGTGCTAGTCATCGTGACAGGGGGCAAATTGAACTAGCCAAAAACATTCAGTACTTC.

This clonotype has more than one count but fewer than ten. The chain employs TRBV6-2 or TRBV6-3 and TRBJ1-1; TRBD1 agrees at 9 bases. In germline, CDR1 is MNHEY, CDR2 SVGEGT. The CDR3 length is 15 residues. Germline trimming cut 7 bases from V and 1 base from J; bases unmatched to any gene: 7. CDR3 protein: CASTYGTGKNTEAFF. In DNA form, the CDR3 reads TGTGCCAGCACCTACGGGACAGGGAAGAACACTGAAGCTTTCTTT.

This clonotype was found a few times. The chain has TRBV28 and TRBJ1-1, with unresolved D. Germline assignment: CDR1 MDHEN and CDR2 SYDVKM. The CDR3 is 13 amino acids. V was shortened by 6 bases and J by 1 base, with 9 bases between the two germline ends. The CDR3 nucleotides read TGTGCCAGCAGCCCATGGGGGAACACTGAAGCTTTCTTT. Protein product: CASSPWGNTEAFF.